The source of this T cell receptor (beta chain) is a study of OX40 agonist ivuxolimab in advanced cancers. Overall study: Patients treated during dose escalation were battling hepatocellular carcinoma, melanoma, renal cell or head and neck cancer. Findings and limits, study-wide: Among expanded peripheral T cells, antigen specificity went undetermined.

V gave up 4 bases and J gave up 6 bases, with 21 bases separating them. From germline, CDR1 is SGHAT and CDR2 FQNNGV. The CDR3 spans 16 residues. Sequenced by immunoSEQ multiplex PCR; TCRdb stores in-frame clones only, minus some. The table includes 65,000 to 85,000 clones, over 85% detected once. About this clone: What it recognizes is unknown.

The receptor's source is an adult with an advanced solid tumor such as melanoma, head and neck, liver or kidney cancer. The chain uses TRBV11-2 and TRBJ1-2; D possibly corresponds to TRBD1 (5 bases). The sample in question was CD4+ or CD8+ T cells sorted from blood, obtained in a trial of the OX40 agonist ivuxolimab. This CDR3 is CASSSLLGHLDDGYTF. The CDR3 DNA reads TGTGCCAGCAGCTCGTTACTCGGACACCTAGACGATGGCTACACCTTC.